Listed here is a single TCR beta chain. The antigen is unknown. This record comes from a study of tissue T cells after allogeneic stem cell transplantation. Study-wide results and limits: Across patients, clones rarely overlapped, yet motif clusters were shared tissue-specifically. The study did not identify alloreactive or antigen-specific tissue TCRs, and some clones might be persisting host cells. Anatomically similar tissues had similar TCR repertoires within each patient. Limitations included a small, clinically heterogeneous cohort and limited sampling depth.

This CDR3 is built from 16 residues. Assay: immunoSEQ multiplex PCR; the TCRdb copy retains only in-frame clones and omits some. Among some 5,800 clones listed, 55% to 65% were seen once. This receptor was obtained from a male donor aged 60 or over with lung cancer. The chain recombines TRBV21-1 with TRBJ1-5. TRBV21-1 represents a pseudogene. The specimen was tissue from the jejunum, collected at autopsy. Written as DNA, the CDR3 is TGTGCCAGCAGCGCCGCCTTGCACGCGAGCAATCAGCCCCAGCATTTT. This translates into CASSAALHASNQPQHF.